This is a list of T cell receptor beta chains from one sample in a study of blood T cell repertoires in COVID-19. TCRdb keeps only in-frame clones here, not all; method: immunoSEQ multiplex PCR. The sample yields about 150,000 clones, around 90% seen once. The specimen was peripheral blood. These receptor sequences come from a woman aged 60-70 years with active or convalescent COVID-19. Both conserved end residues are part of each CDR3. The D gene is left open where the match is weak. Size is omitted from some rows. Given values are once, few, many or a class for expanded clones.

j_gene,v_gene,d_gene,abundance,CDR3aa,CDR3nt
TRBJ2-5,TRBV30,TRBD2,once,CAWSSGEGQETQYF,TGTGCCTGGAGTTCGGGGGAGGGTCAAGAGACCCAGTACTTC
TRBJ1-1,TRBV29-1,-,-,CSVDWGVNTEAFF,TGCAGCGTTGATTGGGGCGTGAACACTGAAGCTTTCTTT
TRBJ2-7,TRBV14,TRBD1,once,CASSPRTGVPYEQYF,TGTGCCAGCAGCCCAAGGACAGGGGTGCCCTACGAGCAGTACTTC
TRBJ1-2,TRBV27,TRBD1,-,CASSSQGGGYTF,TGTGCCAGCAGTTCGCAGGGGGGTGGCTACACCTTC
TRBJ2-1,TRBV6-1,TRBD1,-,CASSDRTGPVDNEQFF,TGTGCCAGCAGTGACCGGACAGGCCCGGTGGACAATGAGCAGTTCTTC
TRBJ1-6,TRBV5-1,-,-,CASSLEEGSNSPLHF,TGCGCCAGCAGCTTGGAGGAGGGATCAAACTCACCCCTCCACTTT
TRBJ1-6,TRBV29-1,TRBD1,-,CSVGTGDVNSPLHF,TGCAGCGTTGGGACAGGGGATGTGAATTCACCCCTCCACTTT
TRBJ1-1,TRBV10-3,TRBD1,-,CAISLTGGINTEAFF,TGTGCCATCAGTCTTACAGGGGGGATTAACACTGAAGCTTTCTTT
TRBJ1-1,TRBV10-3,-,-,CAISGLNTEAFF,TGTGCCATCAGCGGACTAAACACTGAAGCTTTCTTT
TRBJ1-1,TRBV11-2,TRBD1,few,CASRRTGENTEAFF,TGTGCCAGCAGGCGGACAGGGGAGAACACTGAAGCTTTCTTT
TRBJ1-1,TRBV18,TRBD1,few,CASSQGVGAHRTEAFF,TGTGCCAGCTCGCAGGGGGTGGGGGCCCATCGTACTGAAGCTTTCTTT
TRBJ1-6,TRBV19,TRBD1,-,CASRHHGQGESPLHF,TGTGCCAGTAGGCACCATGGACAGGGAGAATCACCCCTCCACTTT
TRBJ2-2,TRBV30,-,-,CAWSVVQYTGELFF,TGTGCCTGGAGTGTTGTGCAGTACACCGGGGAGCTGTTTTTT
TRBJ2-7,TRBV18,-,-,CASSPGAVTYEQYF,TGTGCCAGCTCACCGGGGGCAGTAACCTACGAGCAGTACTTC
TRBJ1-4,TRBV29-1,-,-,CSAPGEGDEKLFF,TGCAGCGCCCCGGGTGAGGGTGATGAAAAACTGTTTTTT
TRBJ2-6,TRBV20-1,-,-,CSASTEVSGANVLTF,TGCAGTGCTAGTACTGAGGTCTCTGGGGCCAACGTCCTGACTTTC
TRBJ1-2,TRBV7-2,TRBD1,-,CASSPKDRGDYGYTF,TGTGCCAGCAGCCCAAAAGACAGGGGTGACTATGGCTACACCTTC
TRBJ2-4,TRBV5-1,-,-,CASREGYRGKNIQYF,TGCGCCAGCAGGGAGGGGTACAGGGGCAAAAACATTCAGTACTTC
TRBJ2-2,TRBV29-1,-,-,CSACRDTANTGELFF,TGCAGCGCATGCCGGGACACGGCGAACACCGGGGAGCTGTTTTTT
TRBJ2-5,TRBV4-3,-,-,CASSQEGRGDSQYF,TGCGCCAGCAGCCAAGAAGGCAGAGGAGATTCCCAGTACTTC
TRBJ1-3,TRBV7-2,-,-,CASMSLAGNTIYF,TGTGCCAGCATGTCGTTAGCAGGAAACACCATATATTTT
TRBJ1-4,TRBV4-3,-,once,CASSQDRFQGNPTNEKLFF,TGCGCCAGCAGCCAAGATCGGTTTCAGGGGAATCCAACTAATGAAAAACTGTTTTTT
TRBJ1-1,TRBV7-2,-,-,CASSFSDSNTEAFF,TGTGCCAGCAGCTTCTCAGATTCGAACACTGAAGCTTTCTTT
TRBJ1-5,TRBV6-5,-,-,CASRQGSEQPQHF,TGTGCCAGCAGACAGGGAAGTGAGCAGCCCCAGCATTTT